Below are 27 T cell receptor beta chains sequenced from a single sample in a study of OX40 agonist ivuxolimab in advanced cancers. Produced via immunoSEQ multiplex PCR; TCRdb's table is partial and in-frame only. This sample has 80,000 to 100,000 clones, with roughly 95% found just once. This material consisted of CD4+ or CD8+ T cells sorted from blood, taken in a trial of the OX40 agonist ivuxolimab. These receptors were taken from an adult with an advanced solid tumor such as melanoma, head and neck, liver or kidney cancer.

The chain is built from TRBV18 and TRBJ1-4; D gene uncertain. Germline values: CDR1 KGHSH, CDR2 LQKENI. CDR3 length: 14 amino acids. V lost 0 bases to trimming and J lost 2 bases, with 4 bases between them. The CDR3 is CASSPPATNEKLFF. For the CDR3, the DNA is TGTGCCAGCTCACCACCGGCCACTAATGAAAAACTGTTTTTT.

The V gene is TRBV5-1, the J gene TRBJ1-2, with TRBD1 matching 7 bases. The CDR3 consists of 14 residues. The germline V gene has CDR1 SGHRS and CDR2 YFSETQ. With 2 bases clipped from V and 0 bases from J, the junction kept 1 base outside the gene matches. CDR3 protein: CASSFDRANYGYTF. The CDR3 coding sequence is TGCGCCAGCAGCTTTGACAGGGCTAACTATGGCTACACCTTC.

The chain is built from TRBV4-3 and TRBJ1-2, with a tentative D call TRBD1 (6 bases). The CDR3 length is 15 residues. Germline values: CDR1 LGHNA, CDR2 YSLEER. V was shortened by 2 bases and J by 4 bases, with 14 bases between the two germline ends. The CDR3 reads CASSQRTEEGYGYTF. CDR3 bases: TGCGCCAGCAGCCAACGGACAGAAGAGGGCTATGGCTACACCTTC.

CDR3 nucleotides: TGCGCCAGCAGCTTGGCCTTGGTGGGAGCGACTAATGAAAAACTGTTTTTT. It translates to CASSLALVGATNEKLFF. The chain couples TRBV5-1 to TRBJ1-4; no firm D call. Trimming took 0 bases from V and 2 from J, leaving 14 bases between them. Per germline, CDR1 SGHRS and CDR2 YFSETQ. The length of the CDR3 is 17 residues.

This chain links TRBV6-6 with TRBJ2-2; the D call may be TRBD1 or TRBD2 (5 bases each). Per the germline V gene, CDR1 is MNHNY and CDR2 is SVGAGI (reference sequence). The ends were cut back, 6 bases at V and 7 bases at J, with 15 bases in the middle. CDR3 length: 14 amino acids. CDR3 sequence: CASRAEARGGELFF. The DNA of the CDR3 is TGTGCCAGCAGAGCTGAAGCGAGGGGCGGGGAGCTGTTTTTT.

This clone was detected once. The rearrangement joins TRBV7-8 to TRBJ2-3, with D uncertain. In germline, CDR1 is SGHVS, CDR2 FQNEAQ. This CDR3 contains 12 residues. The V and J ends lost 5 bases and 3 bases respectively, with 6 bases between them. The CDR3, as DNA: TGTGCCAGCAGCCCCGGTACAGATACGCAGTATTTT. As protein: CASSPGTDTQYF.

V and J are TRBV5-1 and TRBJ2-7, with 11 positions matching TRBD1. CDR1 SGHRS and CDR2 YFSETQ come from the germline V gene. V lost 4 bases and J lost 2; bases outside the gene matches: 5. The CDR3 is made up of 15 amino acids. Here the CDR3 DNA reads TGCGCCAGCAGCACCGGGACAGGGGGGGCCTACGAGCAGTACTTC. It yields the protein CASSTGTGGAYEQYF.

The gene calls are TRBV9 and TRBJ1-3, with D unclear. The CDR3 runs to 15 residues. Germline CDR1 SGDLS, CDR2 YYNGEE. V was cut by 0 bases and J by 1 base, with 8 bases left in between. The CDR3 DNA is TGTGCCAGCAGCGTAGGATCACAGTCTGGAAACACCATATATTTT. This encodes CASSVGSQSGNTIYF. Drawing the rest from reference TRBV9 and TRBJ1-3, the complete variable domain is DSGVTQTPKHLITATGQRVTLRCSPRSGDLSVYWYQQSLDQGLQFLIQYYNGEERAKGNILERFSAQQFPDLHSELNLSSLELGDSALYFCASSVGSQSGNTIYFGEGSWLTVV.

The chain couples TRBV7-2 to TRBJ2-3; D remains unclear. V was shortened by 3 bases and J by 5 bases, with 9 bases between the two germline ends. The CDR3 runs to 13 residues. The V gene's germline CDR1 is SGHTA and CDR2 FQGNSA. This CDR3 reads CASSFLAGDTQYF. The CDR3 DNA reads as TGTGCCAGCAGCTTCTTAGCAGGAGATACGCAGTATTTT.

This clone was picked up one time. This chain links TRBV7-2 with TRBJ2-5, with TRBD2 matching over 10 bases. The V gene end was trimmed by 6 bases and the J gene end by 4 bases; junction bases not matched to a gene: 8. The length of the CDR3 is 15 residues. Germline V gives CDR1 SGHTA, CDR2 FQGNSA. Here the CDR3 reads CASSSQRGGRETQYF. As DNA, the CDR3 is TGTGCCAGCAGTTCCCAGCGGGGGGGCAGAGAGACCCAGTACTTC. Full variable domain (remainder filled in from reference TRBV7-2 and TRBJ2-5): GAGVSQSPSNKVTEKGKDVELRCDPISGHTALYWYRQSLGQGLEFLIYFQGNSAPDKSGLPSDRFSAERTGGSVSTLTIQRTQQEDSAVYLCASSSQRGGRETQYFGPGTRLLVL.

In its sample, this clone was seen once. The chain employs TRBV28 and TRBJ1-1; D is undetermined. This CDR3 region has 14 residues. Germline V gene lookup returns CDR1 MDHEN and CDR2 SYDVKM. Between the trimmed V and J ends, which lost 10 bases and 4 bases, there was a span of 19 bases. CDR3 protein: CATSAISPFTEAFF. CDR3 nucleotides: TGTGCCACCTCAGCGATATCCCCCTTCACTGAAGCTTTCTTT.

This chain joins TRBV2 and TRBJ2-3; the match to TRBD2 covers 13 bases. V trimming: 6 bases; J trimming: 14 bases; junction bases outside the gene matches: 11. Germline values: CDR1 SNHLY, CDR2 FYNNEI. The CDR3 is 14 residues long. The DNA of the CDR3 is TGTGCCAGCAGCCTACTAGCGGGAGGGCCATCTTCGTATTTT. It codes for CASSLLAGGPSSYF.

The rearrangement uses TRBV19 and TRBJ1-5, with 8 positions matching TRBD1. The CDR3 is made up of 15 amino acids. V shed 6 bases and J 1 base; nucleotides not matched to a gene: 5. In germline, CDR1 is LNHDA, CDR2 SQIVND (reference sequence). This chain's CDR3 is CASRRTGSSNQPQHF. The CDR3 coding sequence is TGTGCCAGTAGGAGGACAGGGAGCAGCAATCAGCCCCAGCATTTT.

The rearrangement uses TRBV6-6 and TRBJ2-5; D is undetermined. This CDR3 is built from 12 residues. V was cut by 0 bases and J by 12 bases, with 11 bases left in between. The V gene's germline CDR1 is MNHNY and CDR2 SVGAGI (reference sequence). The CDR3 is CASSYSSPSEYF. CDR3 bases: TGTGCCAGCAGTTACTCGTCCCCCTCGGAGTACTTC.

This chain joins TRBV11-3 and TRBJ2-3; 11 bases map to TRBD2. Germline V CDR1 and CDR2: SGHNT, YENEEA. The CDR3 is 16 residues long. V lost 1 base and J lost 0; bases outside the gene matches: 0. The CDR3 DNA reads as TGTGCCAGCAGCTTAGGACTAGCGGGGAGCACAGATACGCAGTATTTT. It is translated as CASSLGLAGSTDTQYF. The full variable domain, completed using reference TRBV11-3 and TRBJ2-3, is EAGVVQSPRYKIIEKKQPVAFWCNPISGHNTLYWYLQNLGQGPELLIRYENEEAVDDSQLPKDRFSAERLKGVDSTLKIQPAELGDSAVYLCASSLGLAGSTDTQYFGPGTRLTVL.

The J gene is TRBJ1-4, the V gene TRBV7-2; D may be TRBD1 (6 bases). Germline CDR1 and CDR2: SGHTA and FQGNSA. With 5 bases removed from V and 4 bases from J, the gap between germline ends came to 14 bases. The length of the CDR3 is 15 residues. DNA of the CDR3: TGTGCCAGCAGCGCCCGAGGGGGAGATAATGAAAAACTGTTTTTT. Its protein is CASSARGGDNEKLFF.

J is TRBJ2-5 and V is TRBV6-6, with D perhaps TRBD2 (7 bases). V was cut by 7 bases and J by 4 bases, with 19 bases left in between. There are 15 residues in the CDR3. The germline CDR1 and CDR2 sequences are MNHNY and SVGAGI (reference sequence). The CDR3 sequence is CASKEVGGGGETQYF. The DNA of the CDR3 is TGTGCCAGCAAAGAGGTCGGCGGGGGCGGAGAGACCCAGTACTTC.

The rearrangement joins TRBV7-9 to TRBJ1-4; the match to TRBD1 covers 10 bases. This CDR3 comprises 14 residues. Per germline, CDR1 SEHNR and CDR2 FQNEAQ (reference sequence). The V gene end was trimmed by 5 bases and the J gene end by 7 bases; junction bases not matched to a gene: 4. CDR3 in amino acids: CASSPGQGGEKLFF. In nucleotides, the CDR3 is TGTGCCAGCAGCCCAGGACAGGGGGGTGAAAAACTGTTTTTT.

The genes are TRBV5-6 and TRBJ2-6; 8 nucleotides match TRBD1. The germline gives CDR1 SGHDT, CDR2 YYEEEE. With 4 bases clipped from V and 4 bases from J, the junction kept 16 bases outside the gene matches. The CDR3 covers 19 residues. The CDR3 DNA follows: TGTGCCAGCAGCAACAACCGGGACAGGACCTCTGTCGGGGCCAACGTCCTGACTTTC. It yields the protein CASSNNRDRTSVGANVLTF.

This clone came up a few times. The chain recombines TRBV6-1 with TRBJ1-2; D remains ambiguous. The CDR3 consists of 13 residues. Germline loops: CDR1 MNHNS, CDR2 SASEGT. V lost 3 bases to trimming and J lost 4 bases, with 9 bases between them. DNA for the CDR3: TGTGCCAGCAGTGATTTACAGCTCTATGGCTACACCTTC. Residues: CASSDLQLYGYTF.

The V call is TRBV5-3, the J call TRBJ1-1; no definite D call. TRBV5-3 is sorted into the ORF group, with uncertain function. V was cut by 1 base and J by 4 bases, with 20 bases left in between. This CDR3 region has 17 residues. The CDR3, as DNA: TGTGCCAGAAGCTTGATGGGCGCCTGCCCCCCGACCACTGAAGCTTTCTTT. It yields the protein CARSLMGACPPTTEAFF.

The rearrangement uses TRBV6-5 and TRBJ1-6, with 9 positions matching TRBD1. This CDR3 has 15 amino acids. Germline-derived CDR1 and CDR2 are MNHEY and SVGAGI. With 5 bases clipped from V and 10 bases from J, the junction kept 9 bases outside the gene matches. CDR3 sequence reads: CASSVRQGVGSPLHF. The CDR3 DNA reads as TGTGCCAGCAGTGTCCGACAGGGGGTTGGGTCACCCCTCCACTTT.

The rearrangement joins TRBV28 to TRBJ1-2, with D maybe TRBD1 (6 bases). Germline V gene sequence: CDR1 MDHEN, CDR2 SYDVKM. V lost 5 bases and J 4 bases, leaving 23 bases between the germline ends. The CDR3 extends over 17 amino acids. CDR3 bases: TGTGCCAGCAGTGGGGGGGGCGGTGGGATCCGTGGCTATGGCTACACCTTC. Encoded protein: CASSGGGGGIRGYGYTF.

The J gene is TRBJ2-5, the V gene TRBV7-3, with TRBD2 as a possible D gene (7 bases). This CDR3 spans 13 amino acids. The V and J ends lost 5 bases and 7 bases respectively, with 14 bases between them. The V gene's germline CDR1 is SGHTA and CDR2 FQGTGA. The CDR3, as DNA: TGTGCCAGCAGCCCGGGGGGCGTGGGGACCCAGTACTTC. The encoded protein is CASSPGGVGTQYF. Full variable domain (remainder filled in from reference TRBV7-3 and TRBJ2-5): GAGVSQTPSNKVTEKGKYVELRCDPISGHTALYWYRQSLGQGPEFLIYFQGTGAADDSGLPNDRFFAVRPEGSVSTLKIQRTERGDSAVYLCASSPGGVGTQYFGPGTRLLVL.

The chain's CDR3 is CASRHMVASTDTQYF. As DNA, the CDR3 is TGCGCCAGCAGACATATGGTGGCGTCCACAGATACGCAGTATTTT. The chain carries TRBV23-1 and TRBJ2-3; no clear D gene. TRBV23-1 falls under the ORF class, with uncertain function. V was cut by 6 bases and J by 2 bases, with 15 bases left in between. The CDR3 is made up of 15 amino acids.

The chain combines TRBV2 with TRBJ2-1; 15 bases are a match to TRBD2. CDR1 and CDR2 (germline): SNHLY, FYNNEI. V was pared by 5 bases and J by 0 bases, with 2 bases of the junction left unmatched. The CDR3 contains 17 residues. The CDR3 region is CASSRTSGGASYNEQFF. CDR3 in DNA: TGTGCCAGCAGTAGGACTAGCGGGGGGGCCTCCTACAATGAGCAGTTCTTC.

The V and J genes are TRBV13 and TRBJ1-1, with D unclear. The germline CDR1 and CDR2 sequences are PRHDT and FYEKMQ (reference sequence). The CDR3 is 13 residues long. Trimming shortened V by 2 bases and J by 4 bases, and 8 bases separated the two germline ends. CDR3 bases: TGTGCCAGCAGCTTAAAGCATTTCACTGAAGCTTTCTTT. It yields the protein CASSLKHFTEAFF.